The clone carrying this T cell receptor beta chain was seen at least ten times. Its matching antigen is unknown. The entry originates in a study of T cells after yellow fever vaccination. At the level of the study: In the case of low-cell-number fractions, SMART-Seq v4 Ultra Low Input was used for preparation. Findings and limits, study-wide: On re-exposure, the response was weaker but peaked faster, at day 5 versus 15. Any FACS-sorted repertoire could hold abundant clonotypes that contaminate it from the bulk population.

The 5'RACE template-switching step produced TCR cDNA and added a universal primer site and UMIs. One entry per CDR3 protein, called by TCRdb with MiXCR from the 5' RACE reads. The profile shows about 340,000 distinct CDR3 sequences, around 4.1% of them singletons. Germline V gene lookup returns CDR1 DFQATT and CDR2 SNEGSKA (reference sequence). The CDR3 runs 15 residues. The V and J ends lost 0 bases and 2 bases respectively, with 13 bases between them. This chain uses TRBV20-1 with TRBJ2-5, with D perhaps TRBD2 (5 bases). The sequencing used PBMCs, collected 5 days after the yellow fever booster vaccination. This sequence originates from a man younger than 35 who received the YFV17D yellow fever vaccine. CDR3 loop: CSARDPAPGQETQYF. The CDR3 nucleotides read TGCAGTGCTAGAGACCCGGCACCGGGACAAGAGACCCAGTACTTC.